This entry lists 31 T cell receptor beta chains sequenced from one sample in a study of T cell repertoires in cytomegalovirus infection. The antigens these receptors bind are not known. TCRdb re-called the reads with MiXCR, one entry per CDR3 protein. The data contain approximately 910,000 distinct CDR3 sequences, 30% to 40% of them singletons. Material: cultured CD8+ T cells from PBMCs, obtained from culture after CMV antigen stimulation. The receptors shown here come from a human donor in good health (CMV status not recorded). Some clones in this sample may be carry-over from other donors' samples.

This clonotype showed up many times. Possible read error: a much larger clone is one base away. This rearrangement joins TRBV6-1 to TRBJ2-3; TRBD2 matches 11 bases. J gave up 4 bases and V 1 base, and 1 base lay outside the gene matches. The CDR3 extends over 15 amino acids. Germline V CDR1 and CDR2: MNHNS, SASEGT. CDR3 sequence (DNA): TGTGCCAGCAGTGAAGTTAGCGGGGGGGCAGATACGCAGTATTTT. This translates into CASSEVSGGADTQYF.

This clonotype was picked up a small number of times. The chain links TRBV4-1 to TRBJ1-2, with 8 positions matching TRBD1. This CDR3 contains 15 residues. J was trimmed by 4 bases and V by 0 bases; bases with no gene match: 4. Germline V gene data show CDR1 as MGHRA and CDR2 as YSYEKL. Here the CDR3 DNA reads TGCGCCAGCAGCCAAGAAGCCGGACAGGGCTATGGCTACACCTTC. This codes for CASSQEAGQGYGYTF.

This clonotype was observed a handful of times. The J gene is TRBJ2-3, the V gene TRBV9; 9 nucleotides agree with TRBD2. J was trimmed by 4 bases and V by 4 bases; bases with no gene match: 10. There are 16 residues in the CDR3. The germline V gene encodes CDR1 SGDLS and CDR2 YYNGEE. DNA for the CDR3: TGTGCCAGCAGCCTTCGAGCGGGGGGAAGCTCAGATACGCAGTATTTT. Encoded protein: CASSLRAGGSSDTQYF.

The chain recombines TRBV9 with TRBJ2-1; 7 bases fit TRBD2. This CDR3 contains 15 residues. Germline CDR1 is SGDLS and CDR2 is YYNGEE. The J segment lost 3 bases and the V segment lost 2 bases, leaving 5 bases of the junction unmatched. As DNA, the CDR3 is TGTGCCAGCAGCGTGACGGGGGGTCGCTACAATGAGCAGTTCTTC. This sequence encodes CASSVTGGRYNEQFF.

The J gene is TRBJ2-7, the V gene TRBV7-6, with TRBD2 identical over 7 bases. The CDR3 spans 13 residues. The J segment lost 0 bases and the V segment lost 6 bases, leaving 2 bases of the junction unmatched. Germline V gene lookup returns CDR1 SGHVS and CDR2 FNYEAQ. The CDR3 loop is CASSASGSYEQYF. The CDR3, as DNA: TGTGCCAGCAGTGCTAGCGGCTCCTACGAGCAGTACTTC.

This chain links TRBV27 with TRBJ1-5; D is unresolved. Germline V lookup: CDR1 MNHEY, CDR2 SMNVEV (reference sequence). Trimming took off 3 bases at V and 1 base at J, with 10 bases between the two ends. The length of the CDR3 is 15 residues. The CDR3, as DNA: TGTGCCAGCAGTTTCGGGGTGGGGAGCAATCAGCCCCAGCATTTT. Protein sequence: CASSFGVGSNQPQHF.

The chain employs TRBV28 and TRBJ1-1; the D gene is possibly TRBD1 (5 bases). Between the trimmed V and J ends, which lost 8 bases and 4 bases, there was a span of 17 bases. CDR1 MDHEN and CDR2 SYDVKM come from the germline V gene. This CDR3 has 14 amino acids. DNA for the CDR3: TGTGCCAGCCGGGAGGGCAGGGTTGCCACTGAAGCTTTCTTT. Translation: CASREGRVATEAFF.

This clonotype has just a few counts. The gene calls are TRBV7-9 and TRBJ2-5; D may be TRBD2 (5 bases). The ends were cut back, 5 bases at V and 5 bases at J, with 18 bases in the middle. Germline loops: CDR1 SEHNR, CDR2 FQNEAQ (reference sequence). The CDR3 loop spans 15 amino acids. The CDR3 DNA follows: TGTGCCAGCAGCGCCCCGACTAACTTCCGCGAGACCCAGTACTTC. It codes for CASSAPTNFRETQYF.

This clonotype was seen a few times. The CDR3 nucleotides are TGCGCCAGCAGCCAAGTAACCGGGACACTGAACAATGAGCAGTTCTTC. Its translation is CASSQVTGTLNNEQFF. The chain couples TRBV4-1 to TRBJ2-1, with TRBD1 as a possible D gene (6 bases). The V end lost 1 base, the J end lost 5 bases, and 15 bases lay between the germline ends. The CDR3 totals 16 residues. Looked up from germline, CDR1 is MGHRA and CDR2 is YSYEKL.

V usage is TRBV20-1 and J usage is TRBJ2-7; 7 bases map to TRBD1. Germline V gene data show CDR1 as DFQATT and CDR2 as SNEGSKA (reference sequence). V dropped 4 bases and J dropped 4; count of bases not matched to a gene: 10. The CDR3 is 14 amino acids. CDR3: CSATSPGQTYEQYV. The CDR3 DNA sequence: TGCAGTGCTACCTCTCCGGGACAGACTTACGAGCAGTACGTC.

The V and J genes are TRBV7-6 and TRBJ2-7; 8 nucleotides match TRBD1. There are 13 residues in the CDR3. Trimming removed 8 bases from V and 3 bases from J; junction bases left unmatched: 6. Germline loops: CDR1 SGHVS, CDR2 FNYEAQ. As DNA, the CDR3 is TGTGCCAGCCGACAAGGACAGGGCTACGAGCAGTACTTC. Translating gives CASRQGQGYEQYF.

There are many counts of this clonotype. The chain couples TRBV7-2 to TRBJ2-5; 8 bases match TRBD1. CDR3 length equals 15 residues. The germline CDR1 and CDR2 sequences are SGHTA and FQGNSA. With 4 bases clipped from V and 3 bases from J, the junction kept 7 bases outside the gene matches. The CDR3 bases are TGTGCCAGCAGCTCGAACACAGGGGGTAAAGAGACCCAGTACTTC. Its protein is CASSSNTGGKETQYF.

This chain uses TRBV7-9 with TRBJ2-1; maybe TRBD1 (6 bases). V was pared by 4 bases and J by 2 bases, with 9 bases between. Germline loops: CDR1 SEHNR, CDR2 FQNEAQ (reference sequence). The CDR3 runs to 14 residues. The CDR3 coding sequence is TGTGCCAGCAGCTCGGACAGAACCTACAATGAGCAGTTCTTC. This gives the protein CASSSDRTYNEQFF.

This chain joins TRBV12-3 or TRBV12-4 and TRBJ1-3; 7 nucleotides agree with TRBD1. This CDR3 has 14 amino acids. V shed 6 bases, J shed 0 bases, and the junction held 2 bases outside the gene matches. This chain's CDR3 is CASRGQISGNTIYF. DNA of the CDR3: TGTGCCAGCAGGGGACAGATCTCTGGAAACACCATATATTTT.

The J gene is TRBJ2-1, the V gene TRBV5-5; 8 nucleotides agree with TRBD2. The ends lost 2 bases at V and 3 bases at J; junction bases unmatched: 4. Germline V gene lookup returns CDR1 SGHKS and CDR2 YYEKEE (reference sequence). This CDR3 spans 15 amino acids. The CDR3 bases are TGTGCCAGCAGCTTAACGACTAGCGACTACAATGAGCAGTTCTTC. Protein: CASSLTTSDYNEQFF.

This clonotype was found a few times. The chain combines TRBV12-3 or TRBV12-4 with TRBJ1-5, with no clear D. Trimming took 3 bases from V and 3 from J, leaving 15 bases between them. CDR3 length: 16 residues. The CDR3 DNA follows: TGTGCCAGCAGTTTGGAGGGTCCCATCTTCAATCAGCCCCAGCATTTT. This sequence encodes CASSLEGPIFNQPQHF.

V and J are TRBV11-2 and TRBJ2-1; the D call may be TRBD1 or TRBD2 (5 bases each). The CDR3 contains 17 residues. Germline assignment: CDR1 SGHAT and CDR2 FQNNGV. Deletions cut 5 bases from V and 2 bases from J, with 19 bases between. The CDR3: CASSISLGTTAYNEQFF. The CDR3 nucleotides read TGTGCCAGCAGCATTAGTCTTGGGACCACCGCCTACAATGAGCAGTTCTTC.

The chain joins TRBV6-2 or TRBV6-3 to TRBJ1-2; D gene ambiguous. V was trimmed by 2 bases and J by 7 bases, leaving 14 bases between them. The CDR3 runs 14 residues. Germline V gene data show CDR1 as MNHEY and CDR2 as SVGEGT. The CDR3 loop is CASSYITGFFGYTF. The CDR3 DNA is TGTGCCAGCAGTTACATTACCGGTTTCTTTGGCTACACCTTC.

Only a few counts were recorded for this clonotype. This rearrangement joins TRBV5-6 to TRBJ1-1; 7 bases are a match to TRBD1. This CDR3 region has 14 residues. Germline V gene sequence: CDR1 SGHDT, CDR2 YYEEEE. After removal of 4 bases from V and 10 bases from J, the junction contained 13 bases not matched to a gene. The CDR3 DNA sequence: TGTGCCAGCAGCCTCTTGACAGGGCGATCAGGAGCTTTCTTT. Amino acids: CASSLLTGRSGAFF. The whole variable domain, remainder taken from reference TRBV5-6 and TRBJ1-1, is DAGVTQSPTHLIKTRGQQVTLRCSPKSGHDTVSWYQQALGQGPQFIFQYYEEEERQRGNFPDRFSGHQFPNYSSELNVNALLLGDSALYLCASSLLTGRSGAFFGQGTRLTVV.

This chain links TRBV4-1 with TRBJ2-3; the match to TRBD1 covers 12 bases. Germline CDR1 and CDR2: MGHRA and YSYEKL. This CDR3 region has 16 residues. V shed 2 bases, J shed 3 bases, and the junction held 3 bases outside the gene matches. The CDR3 DNA reads as TGCGCCAGCAGCCAAAGGGACAGGGGGCAAACAGATACGCAGTATTTT. Translated, it gives CASSQRDRGQTDTQYF.

This clonotype came up many times. The genes are TRBV27 and TRBJ2-4, with D hard to call. In germline, CDR1 is MNHEY, CDR2 SMNVEV (reference sequence). This CDR3 comprises 16 residues. The V gene lost 0 bases and the J gene lost 0 bases, with 9 bases spanning the gap. CDR3 loop: CASSLSVGTAKNIQYF. The CDR3 nucleotides read TGTGCCAGCAGTTTATCTGTGGGAACAGCCAAAAACATTCAGTACTTC.

This clonotype showed up just a few times. The V call is TRBV6-5, the J call TRBJ1-2; D unresolved. The germline V and J ends were trimmed by 1 base and 7 bases, with 10 bases remaining between them. CDR3 length equals 13 residues. Germline V gene lookup returns CDR1 MNHEY and CDR2 SVGAGI. CDR3 amino acids: CASSYLGFAGYTF. CDR3 bases: TGTGCCAGCAGTTACTTGGGCTTTGCTGGCTACACCTTC.

A few counts support this clonotype. The J gene is TRBJ2-5, the V gene TRBV29-1, with 9 nucleotides matching TRBD1. Germline CDR1 SQVTM, CDR2 ANQGSEA. The trim removed 6 bases at V and 4 bases at J, leaving 12 bases unmatched. This CDR3 comprises 15 residues. The DNA for the CDR3 is TGCAGCGTGAAAATCCGGGACAGGGCCTCAGAGACCCAGTACTTC. Its translation is CSVKIRDRASETQYF.

The CDR3 loop is CARGDRGPKSPLHF. The CDR3 DNA sequence: TGTGCCAGGGGGGACAGGGGGCCTAAATCACCCCTCCACTTT. The chain links TRBV19 to TRBJ1-6; 12 nucleotides line up with TRBD1. The length of the CDR3 is 14 residues. J lost 10 bases, V lost 9 bases, and 7 bases had no gene match. Germline assignment: CDR1 LNHDA and CDR2 SQIVND (reference sequence).

This sequence joins TRBV19 and TRBJ2-3; D uncertain. CDR1 and CDR2 from the germline V gene are LNHDA and SQIVND (reference sequence). With 0 bases removed from V and 5 bases from J, the gap between germline ends came to 3 bases. The CDR3 consists of 12 residues. CDR3 nucleotides: TGTGCCAGTAGTATAGACGGAGATACGCAGTATTTT. Protein product: CASSIDGDTQYF.

The chain carries TRBV4-3 and TRBJ2-5, with D possibly matching TRBD2 (6 bases). Germline-derived CDR1 and CDR2 are LGHNA and YSLEER. The CDR3 has 14 amino acids. Trimming took off 0 bases at V and 2 bases at J, with 7 bases between the two ends. This CDR3 is CASSQEGGQETQYF. Here the CDR3 DNA reads TGCGCCAGCAGCCAAGAGGGGGGTCAAGAGACCCAGTACTTC.

The chain recombines TRBV12-3 or TRBV12-4 with TRBJ2-5, with 11 bases aligning to TRBD2. The CDR3 is 15 amino acids. The V and J ends lost 3 bases and 5 bases, in that order; junction bases with no gene match: 5. The CDR3 coding sequence is TGTGCCAGCAGTTTCTCTAGCGGGAGGATGGAGACCCAGTACTTC. Encoded protein: CASSFSSGRMETQYF.

The sample holds a few counts of this clonotype. V gene TRBV6-8 combines with J gene TRBJ2-4, with D unresolved. Trimming removed 2 bases from V and 6 bases from J, with 11 bases in between. Germline CDR1 is MNHGY and CDR2 is SAAAGT. There are 14 residues in the CDR3. As DNA, the CDR3 is TGTGCCAGCAGTTACATTGGGAACTTAAACATTCAGTACTTC. Its protein is CASSYIGNLNIQYF.

This chain joins TRBV6-6 and TRBJ2-2, with TRBD1 matching 9 bases. The J segment lost 6 bases and the V segment lost 7 bases, leaving 6 bases of the junction unmatched. The CDR3 has 14 amino acids. The germline V gene has CDR1 MNHNY and CDR2 SVGAGI (reference sequence). CDR3 region: CASNTGGRAGELFF. The CDR3 DNA sequence: TGTGCCAGCAATACAGGGGGCCGCGCCGGGGAGCTGTTTTTT.

This clonotype has at least ten counts. A much larger clonotype is one base distant, so this may be a read error. This chain uses TRBV12-3 or TRBV12-4 with TRBJ2-7, with D hard to call. This CDR3 is 12 amino acids long. The germline V and J ends were trimmed by 6 bases and 1 base, with 7 bases remaining between them. CDR3 region: CASSLRSYEQYF. The CDR3, as DNA: TGTGCCAGCAGCTTAAGGTCCTACGAGCAGTACTTC.

This chain connects TRBV6-6 to TRBJ2-6; perhaps TRBD2 as D (6 bases). Germline values: CDR1 MNHNY, CDR2 SVGAGI (reference sequence). V was cut by 6 bases and J by 2 bases, with 11 bases left in between. This CDR3 contains 15 residues. DNA of the CDR3: TGTGCCAGCAGGTCAGGCGGGGCTGGGGCCAACGTCCTGACTTTC. Protein: CASRSGGAGANVLTF.